This entry lists 24 T cell receptor beta chains sequenced from one sample in a study of cytomegalovirus exposure and HLA in healthy donors. 60 Vbeta and 13 Jbeta primers were used in PCR. Generated by immunoSEQ multiplex PCR, the TCRdb table keeps only in-frame clones and is missing some. The profile covers about 120,000 clones, with approximately 17% appearing a single time and about 3% taken by the ten largest. The sample consisted of PBMCs. The receptors were gathered from a female donor in good health and CMV-seropositive.

This clone has only a few counts. V and J are TRBV2 and TRBJ2-3; TRBD2 matches at 11 bases. Germline CDR1 is SNHLY and CDR2 is FYNNEI. The CDR3 totals 16 residues. The V segment lost 2 bases and the J segment 1 base; nucleotides outside the gene matches: 2. The CDR3 coding sequence is TGTGCCAGCAGTGAACCGGGACTAGCGGGCACAGATACGCAGTATTTT. Amino acids: CASSEPGLAGTDTQYF.

V is TRBV28 and J is TRBJ2-2; no clear D. The germline V and J ends were trimmed by 3 bases and 3 bases, with 11 bases remaining between them. This CDR3 is 15 amino acids long. Per germline, CDR1 MDHEN and CDR2 SYDVKM. For the CDR3, the DNA is TGTGCCAGCAGTTTCCCCCTCCCCGACACCGGGGAGCTGTTTTTT. Residues: CASSFPLPDTGELFF. Full variable domain (outside the CDR3, taken from reference TRBV28 and TRBJ2-2): DVKVTQSSRYLVKRTGEKVFLECVQDMDHENMFWYRQDPGLGLRLIYFSYDVKMKEKGDIPEGYSVSREKKERFSLILESASTNQTSMYLCASSFPLPDTGELFFGEGSRLTVL.

This clone was counted between two and nine times. This chain joins TRBV29-1 and TRBJ2-7, with TRBD1 identical over 7 bases. With V trimmed by 7 bases and J by 1 base, 16 bases remained unmatched. This CDR3 comprises 16 residues. Germline V CDR1 and CDR2: SQVTM, ANQGSEA. The CDR3 coding sequence is TGCAGCGGGTCAATACTCCAGAGGGGACAGTCCTACGAGCAGTACTTC. This sequence encodes CSGSILQRGQSYEQYF.

This clone has only a few counts. The V gene is TRBV2, the J gene TRBJ2-7, with 8 bases matching TRBD1. The CDR3 runs 16 residues. V lost 6 bases to trimming and J lost 0 bases; unmatched junction nucleotides: 10. CDR1 and CDR2 (germline): SNHLY, FYNNEI. The CDR3 reads CASSALGQVLSYEQYF. CDR3 nucleotides: TGTGCCAGCAGCGCTCTGGGACAGGTACTCTCCTACGAGCAGTACTTC.

The chain has TRBV5-4 and TRBJ2-2; TRBD1 agrees at 9 bases. The germline V gene has CDR1 SGHNT and CDR2 YYREEE (reference sequence). The ends lost 5 bases at V and 1 base at J; junction bases unmatched: 6. This CDR3 region has 16 residues. In DNA, the CDR3 is TGTGCCAGCAGGTTCGGACAGGGGCGGAACACCGGGGAGCTGTTTTTT. It specifies CASRFGQGRNTGELFF. Variable domain in full (rest from reference TRBV5-4 and TRBJ2-2): ETGVTQSPTHLIKTRGQQVTLRCSSQSGHNTVSWYQQALGQGPQFIFQYYREEENGRGNFPPRFSGLQFPNYSSELNVNALELDDSALYLCASRFGQGRNTGELFFGEGSRLTVL.

Of note for this clone: The identical CDR3 is also encoded by other nucleotide sequences in the sample. The chain is built from TRBV30 and TRBJ2-3, with 7 bases lining up with TRBD2. The CDR3 is 14 residues long. Germline V gene data show CDR1 as GTSNPN and CDR2 as SVGIG (reference sequence). V lost 0 bases and J lost 1; bases outside the gene matches: 1. CDR3 protein: CAWSVRGGTDTQYF. Here the CDR3 DNA reads TGTGCCTGGAGTGTACGGGGGGGCACAGATACGCAGTATTTT.

This clone was counted between two and nine times. This chain links TRBV28 with TRBJ1-1, with TRBD1 as a possible D gene (5 bases). The germline gives CDR1 MDHEN, CDR2 SYDVKM. V gave up 5 bases and J gave up 1 base, with 8 bases separating them. CDR3 size: 13 residues. This CDR3 reads CASSPTGNTEAFF. CDR3 coding DNA: TGTGCCAGCAGTCCTACAGGGAACACTGAAGCTTTCTTT.

This clone was seen a few times. The J gene is TRBJ2-3, the V gene TRBV4-2; D may be TRBD2 (6 bases). Trimming took 1 base from V and 5 from J, leaving 16 bases between them. CDR3 size: 16 residues. Germline lookup yields CDR1 LGHNA and CDR2 YNFKEQ. In DNA, the CDR3 is TGTGCCAGCAGCCAAGCGGAGGGCAGTACTCTAGATACGCAGTATTTT. As protein: CASSQAEGSTLDTQYF.

The rearrangement links TRBV5-5 to TRBJ2-5; tentatively, D is TRBD2 (6 bases). V was cut by 1 base and J by 3 bases, with 19 bases left in between. Germline lookup yields CDR1 SGHKS and CDR2 YYEKEE (reference sequence). The CDR3 has 17 residues. CDR3 nucleotides: TGTGCCAGCAGCTTGTTGGGGGGTCGAGGTTGGGAAGAGACCCAGTACTTC. It is translated as CASSLLGGRGWEETQYF.

The chain couples TRBV19 to TRBJ2-3; 12 bases align to TRBD2. This CDR3 is 17 amino acids long. CDR1 and CDR2 (germline): LNHDA, SQIVND (reference sequence). The V and J ends lost 3 bases and 0 bases, in that order; junction bases with no gene match: 4. The DNA for the CDR3 is TGTGCCAGTAGTATTTTCGGGACTAGCGGGAGCACAGATACGCAGTATTTT. The encoded protein is CASSIFGTSGSTDTQYF.

The chain recombines TRBV7-2 with TRBJ2-7; the match to TRBD2 covers 7 bases. The CDR3 spans 14 residues. Germline V lookup: CDR1 SGHTA, CDR2 FQGNSA. V shed 7 bases, J shed 3 bases, and the junction held 9 bases outside the gene matches. CDR3 protein: CASTTAGVNYEQYF. CDR3 bases: TGTGCCAGCACCACTGCGGGGGTGAACTACGAGCAGTACTTC.

V usage is TRBV4-1 and J usage is TRBJ2-1; D remains unclear. CDR1 is MGHRA, CDR2 YSYEKL, per germline. Trimming pared 1 base from V and 12 bases from J, leaving 16 bases between. The CDR3 runs 14 residues. CDR3 in amino acids: CASSQVLIVSGQFF. As DNA, the CDR3 is TGCGCCAGCAGCCAAGTTCTAATTGTATCAGGGCAGTTCTTC.

This clone was detected only a few times. V and J are TRBV4-1 and TRBJ1-1, with TRBD1 matching 11 bases. The CDR3 loop spans 17 amino acids. The germline CDR1 and CDR2 sequences are MGHRA and YSYEKL. V lost 0 bases and J lost 9; bases outside the gene matches: 12. This chain's CDR3 is CASSQETFGQGASQAFF. The CDR3 DNA follows: TGCGCCAGCAGCCAAGAAACTTTCGGACAGGGGGCTTCTCAAGCTTTCTTT.

V is TRBV7-2 and J is TRBJ2-1, with TRBD2 matching over 9 bases. The V and J ends lost 1 base and 0 bases, in that order; junction bases with no gene match: 4. In germline, CDR1 is SGHTA, CDR2 FQGNSA. The CDR3 has 17 amino acids. The CDR3 DNA follows: TGTGCCAGCAGCTTAGTTATGACTAGCGGCTCCTACAATGAGCAGTTCTTC. Translation gives CASSLVMTSGSYNEQFF.

The V gene is TRBV27, the J gene TRBJ2-1, with 9 nucleotides matching TRBD2. Germline V gives CDR1 MNHEY, CDR2 SMNVEV (reference sequence). CDR3 size: 19 residues. V lost 3 bases to trimming and J lost 0 bases; unmatched junction nucleotides: 12. Written as DNA, the CDR3 is TGTGCCAGCAGTTTTGGCGGGAGGGCCGACCACAGCTCCTACAATGAGCAGTTCTTC. It is translated as CASSFGGRADHSSYNEQFF.

This clone was detected only a few times. The rearrangement links TRBV11-2 to TRBJ2-5; the D gene is possibly TRBD1 (5 bases). Germline lookup yields CDR1 SGHAT and CDR2 FQNNGV. The CDR3 runs to 11 residues. V lost 5 bases and J 10 bases, leaving 11 bases between the germline ends. The CDR3 reads CASSQRGSQYF. CDR3 coding DNA: TGTGCCAGCAGCCAAAGGGGTAGCCAGTACTTC.

The table lists this clone with a few counts. An end of the junction does not agree with germline; a read error may underlie this. The chain carries TRBV27 and TRBJ2-5; the D gene is possibly TRBD1 (6 bases). The CDR3 is 15 amino acids. Looked up from germline, CDR1 is MNHEY and CDR2 is SMNVEV (reference sequence). Here the CDR3 DNA reads TGTGCCAGCAGCTTATTCGGGACATTGAAAGAGACCCAGTACTTC. Protein: CASSLFGTLKETQYF.

This clone appeared a few times. The chain carries TRBV6-5 and TRBJ1-1, with D hard to call. In germline, CDR1 is MNHEY, CDR2 SVGAGI. CDR3 length: 13 amino acids. V was clipped by 1 base and J by 1 base, with 4 bases between them. CDR3 sequence (DNA): TGTGCCAGCAGTTACTGGCAGAACACTGAAGCTTTCTTT. Protein: CASSYWQNTEAFF.

This clone was counted between two and nine times. The chain employs TRBV10-3 and TRBJ2-3; TRBD2 aligns across 8 bases. V trimming: 7 bases; J trimming: 6 bases; junction bases outside the gene matches: 6. Germline CDR1 and CDR2: ENHRY and SYGVKD. The CDR3 length is 13 residues. The CDR3 DNA reads TGTGCCATCAAAGCGGGGGAGGAGGATACGCAGTATTTT. It encodes CAIKAGEEDTQYF.

V usage is TRBV10-3 and J usage is TRBJ1-6; D call uncertain. Trimming stripped 4 bases from V and 0 bases from J, with 10 bases between. Germline CDR1 is ENHRY and CDR2 is SYGVKD. CDR3 length: 16 amino acids. The CDR3, as DNA: TGTGCCATCAGTGCCCTGGGGAGCTCCTATAATTCACCCCTCCACTTT. As protein: CAISALGSSYNSPLHF.

In its sample, this clone was seen a few times. This chain uses TRBV30 with TRBJ1-2; D not certain. CDR3 length: 14 residues. V lost 5 bases and J lost 1, with 14 bases in between. Germline CDR1 is GTSNPN and CDR2 is SVGIG (reference sequence). For the CDR3, the DNA is TGTGCCTGGGGACCGGGATCCCGTAACTATGGCTACACCTTC. It translates to CAWGPGSRNYGYTF. Full variable domain (remainder filled in from reference TRBV30 and TRBJ1-2): SQTIHQWPATLVQPVGSPLSLECTVEGTSNPNLYWYRQAAGRGLQLLFYSVGIGQISSEVPQNLSASRPQDRQFILSSKKLLLSDSGFYLCAWGPGSRNYGYTFGSGTRLTVV.

The chain employs TRBV5-6 and TRBJ1-2; 8 positions match TRBD1. This CDR3 is built from 17 residues. Looked up from germline, CDR1 is SGHDT and CDR2 is YYEEEE. V dropped 5 bases and J dropped 4; count of bases not matched to a gene: 16. This CDR3 is CASRLPGTGTLAYGYTF. The CDR3 DNA sequence: TGTGCCAGCAGGCTTCCCGGGACAGGAACTCTCGCCTATGGCTACACCTTC.

Only a few counts were recorded for this clone. CDR3 residues: CASSQAPGGANTEAFF. CDR3 nucleotide sequence: TGCGCCAGCAGCCAAGCCCCGGGGGGGGCGAACACTGAAGCTTTCTTT. The J gene is TRBJ1-1, the V gene TRBV4-1; the D gene is possibly TRBD1 (6 bases). The V end lost 1 base, the J end lost 1 base, and 13 bases lay between the germline ends. In germline, CDR1 is MGHRA, CDR2 YSYEKL. The CDR3 contains 16 residues.

There are a few counts of this clone. The CDR3, as DNA: TGTGCCAGCAGCTTTACAGGGAGGACCCAGTACTTC. Protein sequence: CASSFTGRTQYF. The rearrangement uses TRBV11-3 and TRBJ2-5, with TRBD1 as a possible D gene (6 bases). Germline lookup yields CDR1 SGHNT and CDR2 YENEEA. Trimming stripped 3 bases from V and 7 bases from J, with 9 bases between. CDR3 length: 12 residues.